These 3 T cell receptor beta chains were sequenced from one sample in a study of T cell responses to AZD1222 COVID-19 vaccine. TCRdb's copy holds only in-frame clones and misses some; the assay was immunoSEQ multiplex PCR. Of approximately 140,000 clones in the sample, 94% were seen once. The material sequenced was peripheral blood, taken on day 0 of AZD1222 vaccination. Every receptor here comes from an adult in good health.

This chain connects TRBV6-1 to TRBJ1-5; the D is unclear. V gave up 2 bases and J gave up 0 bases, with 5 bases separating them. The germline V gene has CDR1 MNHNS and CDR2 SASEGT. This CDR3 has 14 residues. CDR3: CASSETGSNQPQHF. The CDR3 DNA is TGTGCCAGCAGTGAAACGGGTAGCAATCAGCCCCAGCATTTT.

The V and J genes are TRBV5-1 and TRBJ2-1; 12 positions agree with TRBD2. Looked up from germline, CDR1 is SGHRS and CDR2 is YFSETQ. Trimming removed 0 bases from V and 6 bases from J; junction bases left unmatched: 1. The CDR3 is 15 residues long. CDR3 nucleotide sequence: TGCGCCAGCAGCTTGGGACTAGCGGGAGTCAATGAGCAGTTCTTC. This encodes CASSLGLAGVNEQFF.

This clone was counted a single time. CDR3 coding DNA: TGTGCCAGCAGCTTGACAGGGTGGGGCGGAAACACCATATATTTT. It is translated as CASSLTGWGGNTIYF. This sequence joins TRBV6-5 and TRBJ1-3; TRBD1 agrees at 7 bases. V shed 6 bases and J 4 bases; nucleotides not matched to a gene: 9. This CDR3 region has 15 residues. Germline assignment: CDR1 MNHEY and CDR2 SVGAGI.